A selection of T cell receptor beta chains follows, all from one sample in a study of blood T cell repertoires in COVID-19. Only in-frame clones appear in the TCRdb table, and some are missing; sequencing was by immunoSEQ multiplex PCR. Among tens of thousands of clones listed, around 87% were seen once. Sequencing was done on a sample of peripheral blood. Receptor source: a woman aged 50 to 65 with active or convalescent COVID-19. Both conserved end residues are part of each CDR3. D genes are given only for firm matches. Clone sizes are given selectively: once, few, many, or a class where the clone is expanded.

cdr3_nt: TGTGCCAGCAGCGTATCCTCGACTGGAGAACTTGAGCAGTACTTC; cdr3_aa: CASSVSSTGELEQYF; v_call: TRBV9; d_call: .; clone_size: .; j_call: TRBJ2-7
cdr3_nt: TGTGCCAGCAGCCGGAATCAGGCGACAGGCTATGGCTACACCTTC; cdr3_aa: CASSRNQATGYGYTF; v_call: TRBV3-1/TRBV3-2; d_call: .; clone_size: .; j_call: TRBJ1-2
cdr3_nt: TGTGCCAGCAGCCAGACCGGGAGGGGCTACACCTTC; cdr3_aa: CASSQTGRGYTF; v_call: TRBV7-9; d_call: .; clone_size: once; j_call: TRBJ1-2
cdr3_nt: TGTGCCAGCAGCTTAGACGGGACAGGTTCGGGCGAGCAGTACTTC; cdr3_aa: CASSLDGTGSGEQYF; v_call: TRBV11-2; d_call: TRBD1; clone_size: .; j_call: TRBJ2-7
cdr3_nt: TGTGCCAGCAGCCAAGCTATGACTGTAGCTTTCTTT; cdr3_aa: CASSQAMTVAFF; v_call: TRBV3-1/TRBV3-2; d_call: .; clone_size: .; j_call: TRBJ1-1
cdr3_nt: TGCGCCAGCAGAGGGACGCTAGGGACTAGCGGGGGGCGGAGTACAGATACGCAGTATTTT; cdr3_aa: CASRGTLGTSGGRSTDTQYF; v_call: TRBV4-1; d_call: TRBD2; clone_size: .; j_call: TRBJ2-3
cdr3_nt: TGTGCCAGCAGGGTAACAGGGAGTCTAGGCGGTTCACCCCTCCACTTT; cdr3_aa: CASRVTGSLGGSPLHF; v_call: TRBV6-6; d_call: .; clone_size: .; j_call: TRBJ1-6
cdr3_nt: TGTGCCTGGAAGGCCGAAGGGGTTCAGCCCCAGCATTTT; cdr3_aa: CAWKAEGVQPQHF; v_call: TRBV30; d_call: .; clone_size: .; j_call: TRBJ1-5
cdr3_nt: TGTGCCAGCAGTATACAGGGATCCACAGATACGCAGTATTTT; cdr3_aa: CASSIQGSTDTQYF; v_call: TRBV6-4; d_call: .; clone_size: .; j_call: TRBJ2-3
cdr3_nt: TGTGCCAGTAACCCGGGACTAGCCTACAATGAGCAGTTCTTC; cdr3_aa: CASNPGLAYNEQFF; v_call: TRBV19; d_call: TRBD2; clone_size: .; j_call: TRBJ2-1
cdr3_nt: TGTGCCAGTAGTCCGGGAAGCTCCTACGAGCAGTACTTC; cdr3_aa: CASSPGSSYEQYF; v_call: TRBV19; d_call: .; clone_size: .; j_call: TRBJ2-7